This T cell receptor (beta chain) was obtained from a study of CD8 T cells in ankylosing spondylitis. Note on this clonotype: As yet, its antigen is unknown.

General study points: Made up of about eight highly homologous variants, a TCR beta motif appeared characteristic of ankylosing spondylitis blood. CD8+ disease-linked clones were present at relatively low frequencies in blood.

MiXCR, run by TCRdb on the 5' RACE reads, gives a single entry per CDR3 protein. Altogether about 350,000 distinct CDR3 sequences are present, roughly 20% being singletons, with the ten largest covering about an eighth. The germline V and J ends were trimmed by 4 bases and 7 bases, with 19 bases remaining between them. The CDR3 has 16 amino acids. Looked up from germline, CDR1 is KGHDR and CDR2 is SFDVKD. V and J are TRBV24-1 and TRBJ2-1; the D is unclear. The sample taken for sequencing was blood, either unsorted or a sorted T cell fraction (not recorded which). The source of this sequence is a male donor with ankylosing spondylitis or in good health (not recorded which). Written as DNA, the CDR3 is TGTGCCACCAGTGACCGCTCCGTGGGTCCGCAGAATGAGCAGTTCTTC. Translation: CATSDRSVGPQNEQFF.